This record covers a single T cell receptor beta chain. Its antigen is unknown. One end of the junction varies from germline; a read error may be responsible. This entry comes from a study of follicular helper T cells after annual influenza vaccination. About the study: After each seasonal flu vaccination, blood came on days 0, 7 and 28.

Sample time point: 2015-2016 season, pre-vaccination. Per germline, CDR1 SGHRS and CDR2 YFSETQ. The CDR3 is 11 amino acids. Sequencing of TCRB used Survey level resolution. Only in-frame clones appear in the TCRdb table, and some are missing; sequencing was by immunoSEQ multiplex PCR. The data show fewer than 15,000 clones, approximately 84% seen once. General study findings and limits: ICOS+CD38+ cTfh clonality tracked population frequency, and its change tracked circulating plasmablast change. ICOS-CD38- cTfh most often held earlier Day 7 ICOS+CD38+ clones.

The chain joins TRBV5-1 to TRBJ2-7; D ambiguous. The sequencing used CXCR5- memory CD4+ T cells sorted from blood, collected on the day of influenza vaccination. The clonotype was recovered from an adult who received the influenza vaccine. The CDR3 region has the DNA TGTGCCAGCACTTGGCTGAACGAGCAGTACTTC. This encodes CASTWLNEQYF.